This TCR beta chain is from a study of shared clonotypes between healthy human individuals. Whole-study context: Two women and three men aged 18 to 49 served as donors.

A remark on this clone: Its target is unknown.

General study results and limits: Clonotype sharing across several donors was observed for 4.5% to 6.5% of naive CD4 clonotypes.

Data came from immunoSEQ multiplex PCR; TCRdb stores just in-frame clones and leaves some out. The sample consists of 850,000 to 1,100,000 clones, roughly 80% of them appearing once. The sequence derives from a man between 18 and 29 years old in good health. Some clones in this sample may be carry-over from other donors' samples. The material sequenced was memory CD4+ T cells from PBMCs. Sample subset: CD45RA-negative fraction.

CDR3 region: CASSHRSELEQFF. In DNA form, the CDR3 reads TGTGCCAGCAGCCATCGTAGCGAGCTTGAGCAGTTCTTC. This chain uses TRBV5-4 with TRBJ2-1, with D maybe TRBD2 (5 bases). Per the germline V gene, CDR1 is SGHNT and CDR2 is YYREEE (reference sequence). The CDR3 is made up of 13 amino acids. Deletions cut 4 bases from V and 9 bases from J, with 14 bases between.